This is a list of T cell receptor beta chains from one sample in a study of cytomegalovirus exposure and HLA in healthy donors. TCRdb's table, derived via immunoSEQ multiplex PCR, lists solely in-frame clones and lacks some. This sample yields roughly 140,000 clones, of which 75% to 85% are seen a single time; 4.5% belongs to the top ten. What was sequenced was PBMCs. Receptor source: a middle-aged man in good health and CMV-seronegative. The CDR3 runs from the conserved cysteine through the conserved F or W. Each record gives: clone size, J gene, V gene, D gene, CDR3 DNA, CDR3 protein. A D gene is named only where the DNA matches it firmly. Expanded clones get a size class; other rows say once, few or many, or leave the size out.

size: .
J: TRBJ1-5
V: TRBV7-8
D: TRBD1
DNA: TGTGCCAGCAGCTTTCTCCGGGACAGGAGATCTAGCAATCAGCCCCAGCATTTT
CDR3: CASSFLRDRRSSNQPQHF

size: .
J: TRBJ1-2
V: TRBV19
D: .
DNA: TGTGCCAGTAGTATAGAACAGGACAAGGGCTACACCTTC
CDR3: CASSIEQDKGYTF

size: .
J: TRBJ1-4
V: TRBV29-1
D: TRBD1
DNA: TGCAGCGTTGAAATCCAGGGGGGAGCTGAAAAACTGTCTTTT
CDR3: CSVEIQGGAEKLSF

size: few
J: TRBJ2-7
V: TRBV27
D: TRBD1
DNA: TGTGCCAGCAGTTCTCCGGGACAGGGGTCGTGGGAGCAGTACTTC
CDR3: CASSSPGQGSWEQYF

size: few
J: TRBJ2-1
V: TRBV6-5
D: TRBD1
DNA: TGTGCCAGCAGGGACAGGCACAATGAGCAGTTCTTC
CDR3: CASRDRHNEQFF

size: .
J: TRBJ1-5
V: TRBV19
D: TRBD1
DNA: TGTGCCAGTAGTAACCTCCGGGACAGGGGGGGTAGCAATCAGCCCCAGCATTTT
CDR3: CASSNLRDRGGSNQPQHF

size: .
J: TRBJ1-6
V: TRBV5-1
D: TRBD1
DNA: TGCGCCAGCAGCTTAAACAGGGGTAATTCACCCCTCCACTTT
CDR3: CASSLNRGNSPLHF

size: .
J: TRBJ2-5
V: TRBV4-3
D: .
DNA: TGCGCCAGCAGCCAAGGCAGGTACCAAGAGACCCAGTACTTC
CDR3: CASSQGRYQETQYF

size: .
J: TRBJ2-5
V: TRBV5-6
D: TRBD2
DNA: TGTGCCAGCAGCTTGGCCAGGGTAGCGGGGAAAGAGACCCAGTACTTC
CDR3: CASSLARVAGKETQYF

size: .
J: TRBJ2-3
V: TRBV21-1
D: .
DNA: TGTGCCAGCAGCCAAGTTTTGAGGAGGGCTAGCGGGTTGGCAGATACGCAGTATTTT
CDR3: CASSQVLRRASGLADTQYF

size: .
J: TRBJ1-1
V: TRBV19
D: TRBD1
DNA: TGTGCCAGTAGCCACAGGGGTATGGCTGAAGCTTTCTTT
CDR3: CASSHRGMAEAFF

size: .
J: TRBJ2-2
V: TRBV7-3
D: .
DNA: TGTGCCAGCAGCACCAATAAGGCGACAGGTCCACTTTCGACCGGGGAGCTGTTTTTT
CDR3: CASSTNKATGPLSTGELFF

size: .
J: TRBJ2-7
V: TRBV7-9
D: .
DNA: TGTGCCAGCAGCGTGCGGGATTCCGGCGAGCAGTACTTC
CDR3: CASSVRDSGEQYF

size: .
J: TRBJ2-2
V: TRBV10-1
D: .
DNA: TGCGCCAGCAGTCCATTAGGGGTTTCCGGGGAGCTGTTTTTT
CDR3: CASSPLGVSGELFF

size: few
J: TRBJ1-1
V: TRBV5-4
D: .
DNA: TGTGCCAGCAGCCTAGCGTCTTTGGACACTGAAGCTTTCTTT
CDR3: CASSLASLDTEAFF

size: .
J: TRBJ2-7
V: TRBV7-9
D: .
DNA: TGTGCCAGCCTGCGAAGTGGAGGGGAGCAGTACTTC
CDR3: CASLRSGGEQYF

size: .
J: TRBJ2-5
V: TRBV10-1
D: .
DNA: TGCGCCAGCAGTGGCCAGTACCAAGAGACCCAGTACTTC
CDR3: CASSGQYQETQYF

size: .
J: TRBJ1-2
V: TRBV19
D: .
DNA: TGTGCCAGTAGTATAGTGTCGCAGGTTCACTATGGCTACACCTTC
CDR3: CASSIVSQVHYGYTF

size: .
J: TRBJ2-7
V: TRBV6-5
D: .
DNA: TGTGCCAGCAGTTACTCGAATGCCAGGGGTTCCTACGAGCAGTACTTC
CDR3: CASSYSNARGSYEQYF

size: .
J: TRBJ2-2
V: TRBV6-5
D: .
DNA: TGTGCCAGCAGGCGAGACACCGGGGAGCTGTTTTTT
CDR3: CASRRDTGELFF

size: .
J: TRBJ2-7
V: TRBV19
D: TRBD1
DNA: TGTGCCAGTAGTCCCGGGACAGGGGGCGTCTACGAGCAGTACTTC
CDR3: CASSPGTGGVYEQYF

size: .
J: TRBJ2-5
V: TRBV2
D: .
DNA: TGTGCCAGCAGTGAAACCCCGGGACACACGGTGGAGACCCAGTACTTC
CDR3: CASSETPGHTVETQYF

size: .
J: TRBJ2-7
V: TRBV5-1
D: TRBD2
DNA: TGCGCCAGCAGCCTTAGCGGGGCGCTGGACGAGCAGTACTTC
CDR3: CASSLSGALDEQYF

size: .
J: TRBJ1-4
V: TRBV18
D: .
DNA: TGTGCCAGCTCCCCTTTCGGGTTTGCAACTAATGAAAAACTGTTTTTT
CDR3: CASSPFGFATNEKLFF

size: .
J: TRBJ2-7
V: TRBV6-6
D: .
DNA: TGTGCCAGCAGTTATGGACAGCGTTCCTCCTACGAGCAGTACTTC
CDR3: CASSYGQRSSYEQYF

size: .
J: TRBJ1-5
V: TRBV14
D: .
DNA: TGTGCCAGCAGCCAAGGTGGGGGGGGTCAGCCCCAGCATTTT
CDR3: CASSQGGGGQPQHF

size: .
J: TRBJ1-2
V: TRBV27
D: TRBD1
DNA: TGTGCCAGCAGTTTTCAGGGGGCTGGCTACACCTTC
CDR3: CASSFQGAGYTF

size: .
J: TRBJ2-1
V: TRBV19
D: .
DNA: TGTGCCAGTAGTATCGGACTGTTCAATGAGCAGTTCTTC
CDR3: CASSIGLFNEQFF

size: .
J: TRBJ1-6
V: TRBV6-4
D: .
DNA: TGTGCCAGCAGTGAACAGGAGGGCTCACCCCTCCACTTT
CDR3: CASSEQEGSPLHF

size: once
J: TRBJ2-3
V: TRBV21-1
D: .
DNA: TGTGCCAGCAGCAAAGCGACGGGACACTCCACAGATACGCAGTATTTT
CDR3: CASSKATGHSTDTQYF

size: .
J: TRBJ2-1
V: TRBV9
D: TRBD2
DNA: TGTGCCAGCAGCGGGTTCCTAGCGGGAGGGCACAATGAGCAGTTCTTC
CDR3: CASSGFLAGGHNEQFF

size: .
J: TRBJ1-1
V: TRBV30
D: .
DNA: TGTGCCTGGAGTTTACAGCAGTACACTGAAGCTTTCTTT
CDR3: CAWSLQQYTEAFF

size: .
J: TRBJ2-7
V: TRBV6-5
D: TRBD2
DNA: TGTGCCAGCAGAGGGACTAGCGGGGGGCCGTACGAGCAGTACTTC
CDR3: CASRGTSGGPYEQYF